This TCR beta chain was captured by sequencing in a study of monozygotic twins with inflammatory bowel disease. Total RNA, at approximately 3,800 ng, went into every TCR library. During cDNA synthesis, UMIs that each contained a 6-nucleotide sample barcode were added by means of template switching. From its re-call of the 5' RACE reads, TCRdb lists each CDR3 protein once, without DNA. Here the sample table reports about 150,000 distinct CDR3 sequences. Germline lookup yields CDR1 SGHNT and CDR2 YYREEE (reference sequence). The CDR3 is made up of 14 amino acids. Specimen: blood. The TCR comes from a human donor with ulcerative colitis or Crohn's disease, or a healthy co-twin of an affected twin (not recorded which). This sequence joins TRBV5-4 and TRBJ2-5. CDR3 residues: CASSLRGPQETQYF.